The present entry profiles one T cell receptor beta chain with its context. What it binds is not known. The authors divided CD4+ cells into CD45RA+ naive and CD45RA-negative memory subsets. This CDR3 is 17 amino acids long. Looked up from germline, CDR1 is SGHRS and CDR2 is YFSETQ. Trimming cost V 3 bases and J 0 bases, with 16 bases left between them. Each cell subset's genomic DNA was divided evenly among several immunoSEQ plates. Original processing methods: Filtering of immunoSEQ junctional sequences could not match full-length read filtering. Assay: immunoSEQ multiplex PCR; the TCRdb copy retains only in-frame clones and omits some. V, J and clone size are taken as reported in that table, and D and trimming were inferred from the DNA itself. The repertoire has about 1.5 million clones, around 97% of them found once; the top ten carry approximately 1.1%. These data are taken from a study of shared clonotypes between healthy human individuals.

The study's findings and limits: Only blood underwent sampling, and tissue repertoires likely differ.

The specimen sequenced was naive CD4+ T cells sorted from blood. Subset noted: CD45RA+ positively selected. This sequence was found in a man in his thirties or forties in good health. V and J are TRBV5-1 and TRBJ2-1; a possible D gene is TRBD2 (6 bases). The CDR3 region is CASSSALAAISYNEQFF. CDR3 nucleotide sequence: TGCGCCAGCAGCTCTGCCTTAGCGGCCATCTCCTACAATGAGCAGTTCTTC.